This TCR beta chain was captured by sequencing in a study of blood T cell repertoires in COVID-19. Study-level background: Italy, Spain and the United States were the sources of the convalescent and acute COVID-19 samples.

The CDR3 is made up of 15 amino acids. J gave up 2 bases and V 6 bases, and 5 bases lay outside the gene matches. Germline values: CDR1 MNHEY, CDR2 SVGAGI. Clones were read by immunoSEQ multiplex PCR, and TCRdb kept only the in-frame ones, dropping some. The sample records approximately 82,000 clones, roughly 80% being singletons. The gene calls are TRBV6-5 and TRBJ2-5; the match to TRBD2 covers 11 bases. Sequenced input: peripheral blood. The source of this sequence is a woman in her seventies with acute or convalescent COVID-19. Written as DNA, the CDR3 is TGTGCCAGCAGCGCGGGACTAGCGGTTCAAGAGACCCAGTACTTC. This gives the protein CASSAGLAVQETQYF.